These 31 T cell receptor beta chains were sequenced from one sample in a study of CD8 T cells in ankylosing spondylitis. TCRdb ran MiXCR on the 5' RACE reads and lists one entry per CDR3 protein. The table shows some 220,000 distinct CDR3 sequences, with under 12% occurring only once. The sequenced sample consisted of blood, either unsorted or a sorted T cell fraction (not recorded which). These TCRs come from a male donor with ankylosing spondylitis or in good health (not recorded which).

The chain carries TRBV5-1 and TRBJ2-1; D is ambiguous. The V end was cut by 5 bases, the J end by 3 bases, with 12 bases between. The CDR3 totals 14 residues. Germline loops: CDR1 SGHRS, CDR2 YFSETQ. The chain's CDR3 is CASRNGVLYNEQFF. The DNA for the CDR3 is TGCGCCAGCAGAAATGGGGTCCTCTACAATGAGCAGTTCTTC.

This clonotype has ten or more counts. CDR3 bases: TGTGCCACCAGTGATGAACAGGGTAGCAATCAGCCCCAGCATTTT. This translates into CATSDEQGSNQPQHF. The chain uses TRBV24-1 and TRBJ1-5, with D tentatively TRBD1 (6 bases). CDR3 length equals 15 residues. With 3 bases removed from V and 0 bases from J, the gap between germline ends came to 8 bases. Germline loops: CDR1 KGHDR, CDR2 SFDVKD.

This clonotype was detected many times. This chain joins TRBV6-1 and TRBJ1-1; D is perhaps TRBD1 (5 bases). Between the trimmed V and J ends, which lost 6 bases and 0 bases, there was a span of 11 bases. CDR3 length equals 14 residues. Germline CDR1 reads MNHNS; CDR2 reads SASEGT. The CDR3 spells CASRVRGMNTEAFF. The DNA of the CDR3 is TGTGCCAGCAGAGTAAGGGGTATGAACACTGAAGCTTTCTTT.

This clonotype was detected ten times or more. The chain combines TRBV27 with TRBJ2-5, with TRBD2 matching 9 bases. CDR1 and CDR2 (germline): MNHEY, SMNVEV (reference sequence). CDR3 size: 15 residues. Losses at the gene ends were 0 bases for V and 5 bases for J; bases not matched to a gene: 4. The CDR3 loop is CASSLSSGSWETQYF. CDR3 nucleotide sequence: TGTGCCAGCAGTTTATCTAGCGGGAGTTGGGAGACCCAGTACTTC.

This clonotype was observed a handful of times. V and J are TRBV7-9 and TRBJ1-1; no clear D. Per germline, CDR1 SEHNR and CDR2 FQNEAQ (reference sequence). The CDR3 loop spans 15 amino acids. The germline V and J ends were trimmed by 3 bases and 0 bases, with 11 bases remaining between them. CDR3 protein: CASSFGGRMNTEAFF. The CDR3 DNA reads as TGTGCCAGCAGCTTTGGAGGACGGATGAACACTGAAGCTTTCTTT.

This clonotype was counted many times. The chain links TRBV7-2 to TRBJ2-7; 8 bases agree with TRBD1. The V segment lost 1 base and the J segment 3 bases; nucleotides outside the gene matches: 5. The CDR3 has 15 amino acids. Germline values: CDR1 SGHTA, CDR2 FQGNSA. CDR3 bases: TGTGCCAGCAGCTTAGGGGCAGGGGGCGACTACGAGCAGTACTTC. This translates into CASSLGAGGDYEQYF.

This clonotype has ten or more counts. CDR3 protein: CASSPGLAPNNEQFF. Here the CDR3 DNA reads TGTGCCAGCTCACCGGGACTAGCGCCTAACAATGAGCAGTTCTTC. The rearrangement uses TRBV18 and TRBJ2-1; TRBD2 matches 10 bases. This CDR3 comprises 15 residues. CDR1 is KGHSH, CDR2 LQKENI, per germline. The J segment lost 5 bases and the V segment lost 3 bases, leaving 4 bases of the junction unmatched.

This clonotype was detected ten times or more. The J gene is TRBJ1-2, the V gene TRBV7-2; D unclear. The length of the CDR3 is 12 residues. V was pared by 3 bases and J by 8 bases, with 10 bases between. Germline V gives CDR1 SGHTA, CDR2 FQGNSA. The CDR3 DNA reads TGTGCCAGCAGCTTCGGTTCTTGGGGCTACACCTTC. This encodes CASSFGSWGYTF.

As to this clonotype: A read error is possible here, since a much larger clone lies one base away. The chain uses TRBV25-1 and TRBJ1-2; D uncertain. CDR1 MGHDK and CDR2 SYGVNS come from the germline V gene. This CDR3 spans 15 amino acids. The CDR3 loop is CVSSDNNTPGYGYTF. The CDR3 DNA follows: TGTGTCAGCAGTGATAATAACACCCCGGGGTATGGCTACACCTTC.

This clonotype was observed many times. This rearrangement joins TRBV3-1 to TRBJ2-1; 7 positions agree with TRBD2. This CDR3 is 11 amino acids long. The V gene's germline CDR1 is LGHDT and CDR2 YNNKEL (reference sequence). J lost 10 bases, V lost 4 bases, and 1 base had no gene match. CDR3 loop: CASSRGLEQFF. The CDR3 region has the DNA TGTGCCAGCAGCCGGGGACTAGAGCAGTTCTTC.

This clonotype was counted at least ten times. V usage is TRBV29-1 and J usage is TRBJ2-5; TRBD1 might be the D (6 bases). Germline values: CDR1 SQVTM, CDR2 ANQGSEA. This CDR3 has 13 residues. V was pared by 8 bases and J by 5 bases, with 18 bases between. The CDR3 loop is CSTRQAPGETQYF. The CDR3 DNA follows: TGCAGCACGCGACAGGCGCCGGGGGAGACCCAGTACTTC.

This clonotype has at least ten counts. The chain links TRBV7-2 to TRBJ2-5, with D uncertain. From germline, CDR1 is SGHTA and CDR2 FQGNSA. This CDR3 has 14 residues. Trimming removed 2 bases at V and 3 bases at J, with 10 bases between. CDR3 sequence: CASSLNLGKETQYF. The CDR3 DNA is TGTGCCAGCAGCTTAAACTTGGGGAAAGAGACCCAGTACTTC.

The chain uses TRBV18 and TRBJ2-1; 10 nucleotides agree with TRBD2. V gave up 0 bases and J gave up 9 bases; unmatched junction bases: 5. Germline lookup yields CDR1 KGHSH and CDR2 LQKENI. The CDR3 runs to 15 residues. CDR3 sequence reads: CASSPPSGRGGEQFF. In nucleotides, the CDR3 is TGTGCCAGCTCACCACCGAGCGGGAGGGGAGGTGAGCAGTTCTTC.

This clonotype was observed many times. The rearrangement links TRBV9 to TRBJ2-2; 7 positions match TRBD2. The CDR3 loop spans 16 amino acids. The ends lost 0 bases at V and 3 bases at J; junction bases unmatched: 5. Per the germline V gene, CDR1 is SGDLS and CDR2 is YYNGEE. CDR3 residues: CASSVDLAEYTGELFF. In DNA form, the CDR3 reads TGTGCCAGCAGCGTAGACCTAGCGGAATACACCGGGGAGCTGTTTTTT.

This clonotype was picked up many times. This rearrangement joins TRBV5-1 to TRBJ2-3; D is perhaps TRBD1 or TRBD2 (5 bases each). The CDR3 totals 16 residues. Germline V gives CDR1 SGHRS, CDR2 YFSETQ. Trimming took 0 bases from V and 5 from J, leaving 16 bases between them. CDR3 sequence: CASSLGDRPLVDTQYF. Written as DNA, the CDR3 is TGCGCCAGCAGCTTGGGGGACCGGCCCCTTGTAGATACGCAGTATTTT.

This sequence joins TRBV27 and TRBJ1-2, with D perhaps TRBD1 (5 bases). Germline V lookup: CDR1 MNHEY, CDR2 SMNVEV (reference sequence). Trimming left V 2 bases short and J 6 bases short, with 10 bases between. The CDR3 has 13 residues. CDR3 DNA sequence: TGTGCCAGCAGTTTAGCGGGGCGCAATGGCTACACCTTC. Residues: CASSLAGRNGYTF.

CDR3 amino acids: CASSLGSCGYTF. CDR3 DNA sequence: TGTGCCAGCAGTTTAGGCAGCTGTGGCTACACCTTC. The rearrangement joins TRBV12-3 or TRBV12-4 to TRBJ1-2; D gene unclear. The CDR3 is 12 amino acids. Trimming removed 1 base from V and 7 bases from J, with 7 bases in between.

This clonotype has at least ten counts. The gene calls are TRBV5-1 and TRBJ1-5, with D hard to call. In germline, CDR1 is SGHRS, CDR2 YFSETQ. This CDR3 has 14 amino acids. Trimming left V 4 bases short and J 3 bases short, with 11 bases between. The CDR3 here is CASSPDDPNQPQHF. Written as DNA, the CDR3 is TGCGCCAGCAGCCCGGACGATCCCAATCAGCCCCAGCATTTT.

This clonotype was seen repeatedly, ten times or more. The rearrangement joins TRBV20-1 to TRBJ1-1; the D gene is possibly TRBD1 (6 bases). The CDR3 sequence is 14 residues long. Germline V gene data show CDR1 as DFQATT and CDR2 as SNEGSKA (reference sequence). V was shortened by 6 bases and J by 4 bases, with 18 bases between the two germline ends. The CDR3, as DNA: TGCAGTGCCCGTAAGGGGGTTAAGGGCACTGAAGCTTTCTTT. Its translation is CSARKGVKGTEAFF.

This clonotype was seen more than once but under ten times. This rearrangement joins TRBV6-1 to TRBJ2-7, with TRBD1 as a possible D gene (5 bases). Per the germline V gene, CDR1 is MNHNS and CDR2 is SASEGT. This CDR3 comprises 14 residues. Trimming took off 5 bases at V and 2 bases at J, with 13 bases between the two ends. CDR3 bases: TGTGCCAGCAGTCTGACAGTCACTACCTACGAGCAGTACTTC. Protein: CASSLTVTTYEQYF.

This clonotype was observed many times. J is TRBJ2-1 and V is TRBV30; D might be TRBD1 or TRBD2, each matching 5 bases. The CDR3 loop spans 16 amino acids. Trimming shortened V by 1 base and J by 0 bases, and 13 bases separated the two germline ends. Germline CDR1 and CDR2: GTSNPN and SVGIG (reference sequence). This CDR3 reads CAWSGGSGSSYNEQFF. The CDR3 nucleotides read TGTGCCTGGAGTGGGGGGAGCGGTTCCTCCTACAATGAGCAGTTCTTC.

This clonotype appeared many times. The chain couples TRBV4-1 to TRBJ2-7; perhaps TRBD2 as D (6 bases). CDR1 is MGHRA and CDR2 is YSYEKL in the germline V gene. Trimming cost V 1 base and J 6 bases, with 7 bases left between them. The CDR3 runs 12 residues. In DNA form, the CDR3 reads TGCGCCAGCAGCCAAGGGGGGGTCGAGCAGTACTTC. Protein sequence: CASSQGGVEQYF.

The chain has TRBV6-1 and TRBJ1-2, with no clear D. CDR1 is MNHNS, CDR2 SASEGT, per germline. Deletions cut 5 bases from V and 7 bases from J, with 14 bases between. The length of the CDR3 is 13 residues. DNA for the CDR3: TGTGCCAGCAGTCCAAACGCGGGTTTTGGCTACACCTTC. It translates to CASSPNAGFGYTF.

This clonotype was seen at least ten times. The rearrangement uses TRBV4-2 and TRBJ2-5, with D unresolved. Between the trimmed V and J ends, which lost 0 bases and 1 base, there was a span of 9 bases. The CDR3 has 15 residues. Germline loops: CDR1 LGHNA, CDR2 YNFKEQ. The CDR3 DNA is TGTGCCAGCAGCCAAGATCCGAACCTCCAAGAGACCCAGTACTTC. Translated, it gives CASSQDPNLQETQYF.

This clonotype was seen at least ten times. The chain combines TRBV11-2 with TRBJ2-2, with D perhaps TRBD2 (6 bases). CDR3 length: 16 amino acids. Trimming removed 4 bases at V and 7 bases at J, with 19 bases between. Germline V gene data show CDR1 as SGHAT and CDR2 as FQNNGV. For the CDR3, the DNA is TGTGCCAGCAGCTCCCAGGACTACCGGTTGGGCGGGGAGCTGTTTTTT. Amino acids: CASSSQDYRLGGELFF.

This clonotype appeared once. This chain joins TRBV7-9 and TRBJ1-2; 9 nucleotides agree with TRBD1. The V gene's germline CDR1 is SEHNR and CDR2 FQNEAQ (reference sequence). The ends lost 5 bases at V and 4 bases at J; junction bases unmatched: 5. This CDR3 contains 14 residues. Here the CDR3 DNA reads TGTGCCAGCAGCACACAGGGGGCTGGCTATGGCTACACCTTC. Translated, it gives CASSTQGAGYGYTF. The full variable domain, rest sourced from reference TRBV7-9 and TRBJ1-2, is DTGVSQNPRHKITKRGQNVTFRCDPISEHNRLYWYRQTLGQGPEFLTYFQNEAQLEKSRLLSDRFSAERPKGSFSTLEIQRTEQGDSAMYLCASSTQGAGYGYTFGSGTRLTVV.

The chain links TRBV20-1 to TRBJ1-1, with D maybe TRBD1 (5 bases). The CDR3 loop spans 13 amino acids. Germline values: CDR1 DFQATT, CDR2 SNEGSKA (reference sequence). V dropped 1 base and J dropped 1 base, with 7 bases sitting between them. CDR3 amino acids: CSARGDPNTEAFF. CDR3 bases: TGCAGTGCTAGAGGGGACCCGAACACTGAAGCTTTCTTT.

The table lists this clonotype with a few counts. This sequence joins TRBV5-1 and TRBJ1-1; 7 positions match TRBD1. This CDR3 comprises 13 residues. Germline V gives CDR1 SGHRS, CDR2 YFSETQ. J gave up 5 bases and V 1 base, and 2 bases lay outside the gene matches. CDR3 residues: CASSLLQGTEAFF. The DNA of the CDR3 is TGCGCCAGCAGCTTGTTACAGGGGACTGAAGCTTTCTTT.

Note on this clonotype: Given a much more abundant clone one base away, this may be a read error. This chain joins TRBV5-1 and TRBJ2-7; D ambiguous. This CDR3 region has 16 residues. The V and J ends lost 5 bases and 1 base respectively, with 19 bases between them. CDR1 and CDR2 from the germline V gene are SGHRS and YFSETQ. The CDR3 sequence is CASRVMIGSVSYEQYF. DNA for the CDR3: TGCGCCAGCAGGGTAATGATAGGGTCGGTTTCCTACGAGCAGTACTTC. Supplemented by reference TRBV5-1 and TRBJ2-7, the full variable domain reads KAGVTQTPRYLIKTRGQQVTLSCSPISGHRSVSWYQQTPGQGLQFLFEYFSETQRNKGNFPGRFSGRQFSNSRSEMNVSTLELGDSALYLCASRVMIGSVSYEQYFGPGTRLTVT.

In its sample, this clonotype was seen many times. V and J are TRBV5-1 and TRBJ2-4; 8 nucleotides agree with TRBD2. CDR1 and CDR2 (germline): SGHRS, YFSETQ. With 3 bases clipped from V and 8 bases from J, the junction kept 4 bases outside the gene matches. The CDR3 has 13 residues. The CDR3 DNA reads TGCGCCAGCAGCTCGGGACTAGAGGACATTCAGTACTTC. Its translation is CASSSGLEDIQYF.

This clonotype occurred a few times. The rearrangement links TRBV10-2 to TRBJ1-4, with no clear D. The V end lost 6 bases, the J end lost 8 bases, and 10 bases lay between the germline ends. The CDR3 is 12 amino acids. The V gene's germline CDR1 is WSHSY and CDR2 SAAADI. CDR3 region: CASRGLEEKLFF. As DNA, the CDR3 is TGCGCCAGCAGAGGCCTGGAGGAAAAACTGTTTTTT.